The text below deals with one TCR beta chain. Its specific antigen is unknown. Within one base of it there is no much larger clone, and no base qualities were kept. These data come from a study of cytomegalovirus exposure and HLA in healthy donors (dated by TCRdb to about 2017). With respect to the entire study: According to a later analysis, the 110 or so validation repertoires were produced on the same platform as the 700 or so repertoires of the first cohort. The aim of the study was to test whether cataloging public T cell receptors could identify signatures of past pathogen exposure. Besides the first cohort of about 730 subjects, a separate validation cohort made up of 95 to 150 different subjects was used. High-throughput TCR immunosequencing, statistical association of individual TCRs with disease status, and machine learning were combined to predict cytomegalovirus infection status. Overall results and qualifications from the work: The validation cohort had no HLA typing available for a later analysis, so co-occurrence within that cohort was assessed over all 130 or so repertoires. The study gave a list of over 150 TCR beta chains associated with cytomegalovirus. The classifier was reported to diagnose cytomegalovirus status with high specificity and sensitivity in both the original cohort and the validation cohort. Of the cluster scores, roughly 95% were above 0 in a later analysis, which found that TCRs clustered in the first cohort also tended to co-occur in the 120 validation repertoires. In vitro tests confirmed that a few of the cytomegalovirus-associated TCR beta chains recognize cytomegalovirus antigens. It was suggested by the authors that the approach could potentially be generalized to other disease states and immunological phenotypes. While some public TCRs were present in many individuals, most TCR sequences turned up only very rarely across donors.

Library construction relied on the immunoSEQ multiplex PCR assay. Per the original workflow: A statistical classification framework was built for diagnosing cytomegalovirus status from the catalog of TCR beta chain sequences. Sourced from immuneACCESS, this table was stored by TCRdb with only in-frame sequences that have V and J called. A share of the clones is absent; for the studies checked, an unresolved V gene accounts for under half, and the remainder has no known explanation. The V and J calls and clone size were taken over from that table, and D and trimming were inferred from the DNA. This sample is represented by 65,000 to 90,000 clones; 85% to 90% of them were singletons. The ten top clones hold 3.5% to 4% of the sample. Via the germline V gene (reference sequence), CDR1 is MNHNY and CDR2 SVGAGI. Deletion took 5 bases off V and 3 bases off J, with a span of 11 bases between the germline ends. The CDR3 sequence holds 14 residues, the cysteine and phenylalanine included. This entry keeps only the CDR3 DNA: 42 bases, framed from base 1.

The donors were included in the validation cohort of over a hundred subjects, a group kept apart from the approximately 700-subject first cohort. Sample: PBMCs. This receptor was identified in a young woman in good health and CMV-seropositive. The V and J genes are TRBV6-6 and TRBJ1-5, and possibly TRBD1, on 6 matching bases. The nucleotides read TGTGCCAGCAGTACAGGACAGCCCAATCAGCCCCAGCATTTT. Translated, this gives CASSTGQPNQPQHF.